Presented here are 29 T cell receptor beta chains from one specimen sequenced in a study of PD-L1 blockade in urothelial cancer (dated by TCRdb to between 2016 and 2019). In the paper's terms, the time point label means: pretreatment peripheral blood. The receptor library was made with the immunoSEQ multiplex PCR assay. The table was pulled from immuneACCESS by TCRdb, which kept in-frame rearrangements only. Such tables lose some clones; where checked, under half of the loss comes from unresolved V genes, and the rest has no known cause. The sample table holds 55,000 to 80,000 clones, of which about 90% were seen once. Clones ranked in the top ten supply 15% of the sample. The specimen comprised PBMCs, sampled around atezolizumab (anti-PD-L1) treatment. These receptors all stem from a man between 60 and 75 years old with urothelial cancer.

The rearrangement joins TRBV28 to TRBJ2-3, with 8 bases that match TRBD2. The CDR3 spans 13 residues. CDR1 is MDHEN, CDR2 SYDVKM, per germline. V gave up 8 bases and J gave up 1 base; unmatched junction bases: 2. The CDR3 bases are TGTGCCAGCGGTAGCGGGGGCACAGATACGCAGTATTTT. Its translation: CASGSGGTDTQYF.

The V gene is TRBV18, the J gene TRBJ1-1; 10 nucleotides match TRBD1. V shed 2 bases, J shed 5 bases, and the junction held 2 bases outside the gene matches. Germline V gives CDR1 KGHSH, CDR2 LQKENI. The CDR3 is made up of 14 amino acids. CDR3 bases: TGTGCCAGCTCACCAGGACAGGGGGAAACTGAAGCTTTCTTT. Translation: CASSPGQGETEAFF.

The chain couples TRBV28 to TRBJ2-2; 7 bases agree with TRBD1. CDR3 length: 16 residues. V lost 4 bases to trimming and J lost 3 bases; unmatched junction nucleotides: 8. Germline V gene sequence: CDR1 MDHEN, CDR2 SYDVKM. This CDR3 is CASSSRDRVYTGELFF. The CDR3 coding sequence is TGTGCCAGCAGTTCCCGGGACAGAGTATACACCGGGGAGCTGTTTTTT.

For the CDR3, the DNA is TGTGCCATCAGTAAGACAGACCTACAAGAGACCCAGTACTTC. Amino acid sequence: CAISKTDLQETQYF. The chain is built from TRBV10-3 and TRBJ2-5; D perhaps matches TRBD1 (5 bases). Germline CDR1 is ENHRY and CDR2 is SYGVKD. CDR3 size: 14 residues. V lost 5 bases to trimming and J lost 2 bases, with 12 bases between them.

The V and J genes are TRBV4-1 and TRBJ2-7; tentative D call: TRBD2 (6 bases). V lost 4 bases to trimming and J lost 0 bases, with 13 bases between them. Germline assignment: CDR1 MGHRA and CDR2 YSYEKL. The length of the CDR3 is 15 residues. CDR3 sequence (DNA): TGCGCCAGCAGCCCACTAGCCCCCCGCTCCTACGAGCAGTACTTC. Translation gives CASSPLAPRSYEQYF.

This rearrangement joins TRBV9 to TRBJ1-6; 9 nucleotides align to TRBD1. Germline trimming cut 4 bases from V and 6 bases from J; bases unmatched to any gene: 8. Germline CDR1 and CDR2: SGDLS and YYNGEE. The length of the CDR3 is 16 residues. The CDR3 reads CASSSRTGQGNSPLHF. In DNA, the CDR3 is TGTGCCAGCAGCTCCCGGACGGGACAGGGTAATTCACCCCTCCACTTT.

This clone was seen a handful of times. The rearrangement uses TRBV14 and TRBJ2-2, with D unresolved. V was clipped by 2 bases and J by 7 bases, with 20 bases between them. The CDR3 extends over 17 amino acids. Germline V gene lookup returns CDR1 SGHDN and CDR2 FVKESK. CDR3 nucleotides: TGTGCCAGCAGCCAAAATATACAGCTATCACTCGGCGGGGAGCTGTTTTTT. Residues: CASSQNIQLSLGGELFF.

The V and J genes are TRBV19 and TRBJ2-2; weak D call: TRBD1 (6 bases). The CDR3 runs to 15 residues. In germline, CDR1 is LNHDA, CDR2 SQIVND (reference sequence). Trimming took 5 bases from V and 0 from J, leaving 10 bases between them. CDR3 protein: CASSFRDTNTGELFF. The DNA of the CDR3 is TGTGCCAGTAGTTTCCGGGACACGAACACCGGGGAGCTGTTTTTT.

The V and J genes are TRBV5-1 and TRBJ1-1; 12 bases fit TRBD1. The CDR3 covers 15 residues. The J segment lost 5 bases and the V segment lost 4 bases, leaving 6 bases of the junction unmatched. Germline CDR1 reads SGHRS; CDR2 reads YFSETQ. The CDR3: CASSEGQGAWTEAFF. The CDR3 nucleotides read TGCGCCAGCAGCGAGGGACAGGGGGCCTGGACTGAAGCTTTCTTT.

The rearrangement uses TRBV11-1 and TRBJ2-5, with 7 bases that match TRBD2. This CDR3 comprises 15 residues. V gave up 1 base and J gave up 4 bases; unmatched junction bases: 6. Germline V gene lookup returns CDR1 SGHAT and CDR2 FQDESV (reference sequence). The CDR3 sequence: CASSLGGREGETQYF. CDR3 bases: TGTGCCAGCAGCTTAGGCGGTAGGGAGGGAGAGACCCAGTACTTC.

The rearrangement links TRBV6-4 to TRBJ2-7, with D possibly being TRBD1 (6 bases). The V gene's germline CDR1 is MRHNA and CDR2 SNTAGT. The CDR3 has 15 amino acids. V lost 6 bases and J lost 0, with 15 bases in between. The CDR3 DNA sequence: TGTGCCAGCAGCGGCCAGGGGTCTGCCTCCTACGAGCAGTACTTC. It translates to CASSGQGSASYEQYF.

CDR3 sequence reads: CASSLVNRGDKTEAFF. The CDR3 region has the DNA TGTGCCAGCAGCTTAGTTAACAGGGGGGATAAGACTGAAGCTTTCTTT. V usage is TRBV7-2 and J usage is TRBJ1-1, with TRBD1 matching over 8 bases. The junction had 9 bases not matched to a gene; V was cut back by 1 base and J by 5 bases. The V gene's germline CDR1 is SGHTA and CDR2 FQGNSA. The CDR3 has 16 residues.

The chain combines TRBV4-2 with TRBJ1-1, with TRBD1 as a possible D gene (5 bases). The ends were cut back, 0 bases at V and 11 bases at J, with 13 bases in the middle. Germline V gene lookup returns CDR1 LGHNA and CDR2 YNFKEQ. This CDR3 region has 13 residues. In DNA form, the CDR3 reads TGTGCCAGCAGCCAAGATGGGGGGTTCGTCGCTTTCTTT. Encoded protein: CASSQDGGFVAFF.

J is TRBJ1-1 and V is TRBV5-1; 7 bases are shared with TRBD1. CDR1 is SGHRS and CDR2 is YFSETQ in the germline V gene. Trimming at V came to 9 bases and at J to 2 bases, leaving 10 bases not matched to a gene. This CDR3 comprises 14 residues. The CDR3 sequence: CATSLQGRNTEAFF. The CDR3 DNA is TGCGCCACCTCCTTACAGGGGCGTAACACTGAAGCTTTCTTT.

The chain combines TRBV7-6 with TRBJ1-5, with D possibly TRBD1 on 6 matching bases. The CDR3 contains 17 residues. The germline gives CDR1 SGHVS, CDR2 FNYEAQ. Trimming took 1 base from V and 2 from J, leaving 15 bases between them. The CDR3 DNA reads as TGTGCCAGCAGCTTAGGGCACAGGGATTGGGGCAATCAGCCCCAGCATTTT. Its translation: CASSLGHRDWGNQPQHF.

Written as DNA, the CDR3 is TGTGCCAGCAGCCCGTCGGGACAGGGGTCATATGGCTACACCTTC. It encodes CASSPSGQGSYGYTF. J is TRBJ1-2 and V is TRBV7-9, with 10 bases fitting TRBD1. The CDR3 runs 15 residues. From germline, CDR1 is SEHNR and CDR2 FQNEAQ (reference sequence). The J segment lost 5 bases and the V segment lost 5 bases, leaving 8 bases of the junction unmatched.

The chain joins TRBV11-2 to TRBJ2-5; D gene unclear. This CDR3 has 16 residues. Germline CDR1 and CDR2: SGHAT and FQNNGV. V lost 3 bases and J 5 bases, leaving 19 bases between the germline ends. The CDR3 DNA reads TGTGCCAGCAGCTTCTTCCACGGCGCACCCGGGGAGACCCAGTACTTC. Amino acid sequence: CASSFFHGAPGETQYF.

The rearrangement joins TRBV4-3 to TRBJ1-4; tentative D call: TRBD1 (6 bases). Per germline, CDR1 LGHNA and CDR2 YSLEER. Trimming removed 3 bases at V and 0 bases at J, with 11 bases between. This CDR3 is built from 16 residues. CDR3 DNA: TGCGCCAGCAGCCAGTACAGGGCTGCAACTAATGAAAAACTGTTTTTT. Its translation: CASSQYRAATNEKLFF.

This clone came up a few times. DNA for the CDR3: TGTGCCAGCAGCGTGGGACAGAACACCGGGGAGCTGTTTTTT. Translating it yields CASSVGQNTGELFF. This chain joins TRBV9 and TRBJ2-2; TRBD1 might be the D (6 bases). The CDR3 has 14 amino acids. In germline, CDR1 is SGDLS, CDR2 YYNGEE. V lost 2 bases, J lost 1 base, and 6 bases lay in between. Drawing the rest from reference TRBV9 and TRBJ2-2, the complete variable domain is DSGVTQTPKHLITATGQRVTLRCSPRSGDLSVYWYQQSLDQGLQFLIQYYNGEERAKGNILERFSAQQFPDLHSELNLSSLELGDSALYFCASSVGQNTGELFFGEGSRLTVL.

This rearrangement joins TRBV7-9 to TRBJ1-1, with 7 bases fitting TRBD1. Germline lookup yields CDR1 SEHNR and CDR2 FQNEAQ (reference sequence). V lost 1 base and J lost 3; bases outside the gene matches: 2. The CDR3 sequence is 14 residues long. The CDR3 here is CASSLDRGHTEAFF. Here the CDR3 DNA reads TGTGCCAGCAGCTTAGACAGGGGACACACTGAAGCTTTCTTT.

The V call is TRBV5-1, the J call TRBJ2-1, with TRBD2 identical over 13 bases. V lost 4 bases and J lost 5; bases outside the gene matches: 3. Germline assignment: CDR1 SGHRS and CDR2 YFSETQ. There are 15 residues in the CDR3. The CDR3 spells CASSRTSGGDNEQFF. The DNA of the CDR3 is TGCGCCAGCAGCCGCACTAGCGGGGGGGACAATGAGCAGTTCTTC.

The chain carries TRBV6-5 and TRBJ1-1, with D maybe TRBD1 (5 bases). The ends were cut back, 5 bases at V and 3 bases at J, with 13 bases in the middle. Germline CDR1 and CDR2: MNHEY and SVGAGI. The CDR3 contains 14 residues. The CDR3 loop reads CASSPRDRDTEAFF. The CDR3 nucleotides are TGTGCCAGCAGTCCCCGTGACAGAGACACTGAAGCTTTCTTT.

This clone has only one observation. This chain uses TRBV18 with TRBJ2-7; TRBD1 aligns across 10 bases. The CDR3 has 15 amino acids. Germline V gene lookup returns CDR1 KGHSH and CDR2 LQKENI. V was clipped by 5 bases and J by 2 bases; unmatched bases: 6. The CDR3 sequence is CASSADRGQTYEQYF. In nucleotides, the CDR3 is TGTGCCAGCTCAGCCGACAGGGGGCAGACCTACGAGCAGTACTTC.

The rearrangement links TRBV19 to TRBJ1-1; D remains unclear. The CDR3 totals 11 residues. Trimming removed 5 bases at V and 8 bases at J, with 9 bases between. Germline CDR1 reads LNHDA; CDR2 reads SQIVND (reference sequence). CDR3 in DNA: TGTGCCAGTAGTGGCGGCTTAGAAGCTTTCTTT. Translation: CASSGGLEAFF.

The chain has TRBV7-3 and TRBJ2-1, with D uncertain. V was trimmed by 5 bases and J by 12 bases, leaving 14 bases between them. Germline-derived CDR1 and CDR2 are SGHTA and FQGTGA. CDR3 length equals 12 residues. CDR3 region: CASSPRSRRQFF. CDR3 coding DNA: TGTGCCAGCAGCCCCCGATCGAGGAGGCAGTTCTTC.

This rearrangement joins TRBV9 to TRBJ2-2, with 9 bases matching TRBD1. J gave up 5 bases and V 3 bases, and 5 bases lay outside the gene matches. Germline-derived CDR1 and CDR2 are SGDLS and YYNGEE. This CDR3 has 15 residues. DNA of the CDR3: TGTGCCAGCAGCGCCGGGACAGGGAGTACCGGGGAGCTGTTTTTT. Translating it yields CASSAGTGSTGELFF.

V and J are TRBV27 and TRBJ1-4, with D possibly matching TRBD1 (6 bases). This CDR3 comprises 15 residues. V lost 3 bases, J lost 0 bases, and 8 bases lay in between. In germline, CDR1 is MNHEY, CDR2 SMNVEV (reference sequence). The CDR3 is CASSFNRATNEKLFF. CDR3 nucleotides: TGTGCCAGCAGTTTCAACAGGGCAACTAATGAAAAACTGTTTTTT.

This rearrangement joins TRBV6-5 to TRBJ2-7; D not resolved. CDR1 and CDR2 from the germline V gene are MNHEY and SVGAGI. This CDR3 is built from 13 residues. Trimming removed 4 bases from V and 2 bases from J, with 9 bases in between. The CDR3 sequence is CASSFQRAYEQYF. The CDR3 DNA sequence: TGTGCCAGCAGTTTCCAACGGGCCTACGAGCAGTACTTC.

The gene calls are TRBV7-3 and TRBJ2-5, with 8 bases aligning to TRBD2. Germline CDR1 reads SGHTA; CDR2 reads FQGTGA. V was clipped by 3 bases and J by 4 bases; unmatched bases: 4. This CDR3 region has 14 residues. The CDR3 region has the DNA TGTGCCAGCAGCTTCGGGGGGGCGCGAGAGACCCAGTACTTC. Its protein is CASSFGGARETQYF. Combining the CDR3 with reference TRBV7-3 and TRBJ2-5 gives the whole variable domain GAGVSQTPSNKVTEKGKYVELRCDPISGHTALYWYRQSLGQGPEFLIYFQGTGAADDSGLPNDRFFAVRPEGSVSTLKIQRTERGDSAVYLCASSFGGARETQYFGPGTRLLVL.